Below, 22 T cell receptor beta chains from the same sample are listed, as sequenced in a study of control samples from healthy donors and cancer patients. Using immunoSEQ multiplex PCR, the repertoire was profiled, and TCRdb retains in-frame clones only, with some absent. The sample lists tens of thousands of clones, roughly nine tenths occurring once. Sequencing used blood. The receptors derive from a woman in her 70s in good health.

This chain uses TRBV30 with TRBJ1-1; 7 bases agree with TRBD1. The CDR3 consists of 15 residues. Germline V gene lookup returns CDR1 GTSNPN and CDR2 SVGIG (reference sequence). V lost 4 bases to trimming and J lost 4 bases; unmatched junction nucleotides: 12. Here the CDR3 reads CAWKKMTGRSTEAFF. In nucleotides, the CDR3 is TGTGCCTGGAAAAAGATGACAGGGCGAAGCACTGAAGCTTTCTTT.

This clone was seen only once. In DNA, the CDR3 is TGTGCCAGCAGTCTCAGCGACAGGGCGGGTGGCTACACCTTC. Its translation: CASSLSDRAGGYTF. This sequence joins TRBV27 and TRBJ1-2; the match to TRBD1 covers 7 bases. V gave up 5 bases and J gave up 7 bases; unmatched junction bases: 10. Germline V lookup: CDR1 MNHEY, CDR2 SMNVEV (reference sequence). CDR3 length equals 14 residues.

V gene TRBV7-9 combines with J gene TRBJ1-2; possible D gene TRBD1, 6 bases. The CDR3 is 14 amino acids. V lost 5 bases and J lost 7, with 17 bases in between. Germline CDR1 SEHNR, CDR2 FQNEAQ (reference sequence). The CDR3 DNA is TGTGCCAGCAGCCGGACAGAGACCGGGTCTGGCTACACCTTC. Translating it yields CASSRTETGSGYTF.

This chain joins TRBV5-4 and TRBJ2-5, with D perhaps matching TRBD2 (5 bases). V lost 0 bases and J lost 3, with 6 bases in between. This CDR3 comprises 13 residues. Germline CDR1 reads SGHNT; CDR2 reads YYREEE (reference sequence). CDR3 region: CASSLVGEETQYF. CDR3 nucleotides: TGTGCCAGCAGCTTGGTCGGGGAAGAGACCCAGTACTTC.

The chain employs TRBV11-2 and TRBJ2-5; 7 bases are shared with TRBD2. The V and J ends lost 0 bases and 7 bases, in that order; junction bases with no gene match: 14. The length of the CDR3 is 17 residues. Germline V lookup: CDR1 SGHAT, CDR2 FQNNGV. For the CDR3, the DNA is TGTGCCAGCAGCTTAGATATTGGGACTACCTCCGGTGGGACCCAGTACTTC. It is translated as CASSLDIGTTSGGTQYF.

The chain uses TRBV9 and TRBJ1-5; the match to TRBD1 covers 11 bases. The CDR3 runs to 16 residues. CDR1 SGDLS and CDR2 YYNGEE come from the germline V gene. Trimming at V came to 3 bases and at J to 1 base, leaving 3 bases not matched to a gene. Here the CDR3 reads CASSGGTGGSNQPQHF. CDR3 DNA: TGTGCCAGCAGCGGGGGGACAGGGGGAAGCAATCAGCCCCAGCATTTT.

V is TRBV5-1 and J is TRBJ1-1, with 10 bases aligning to TRBD1. Germline trimming cut 4 bases from V and 0 bases from J; bases unmatched to any gene: 9. Germline V gives CDR1 SGHRS, CDR2 YFSETQ. This CDR3 is 17 amino acids long. CDR3 in amino acids: CASSPMTGGALNTEAFF. CDR3 DNA sequence: TGCGCCAGCAGCCCAATGACAGGGGGCGCGTTGAACACTGAAGCTTTCTTT.

The chain employs TRBV4-1 and TRBJ2-3; no clear D gene. CDR1 is MGHRA and CDR2 is YSYEKL in the germline V gene. V lost 3 bases to trimming and J lost 5 bases, with 9 bases between them. The CDR3 is 13 amino acids. The CDR3 region is CASSQEQGDTQYF. CDR3 DNA sequence: TGCGCCAGCAGCCAGGAGCAAGGAGATACGCAGTATTTT.

This chain uses TRBV6-1 with TRBJ1-5, with D hard to call. From germline, CDR1 is MNHNS and CDR2 SASEGT. Trimming took off 1 base at V and 6 bases at J, with 10 bases between the two ends. The CDR3 runs 14 residues. As DNA, the CDR3 is TGTGCCAGCAGTGAAGTGAGCGTAGGTCAGCCCCAGCATTTT. Its translation is CASSEVSVGQPQHF.

The chain joins TRBV7-9 to TRBJ2-3, with D unresolved. V was cut by 6 bases and J by 2 bases, with 6 bases left in between. Germline CDR1 reads SEHNR; CDR2 reads FQNEAQ (reference sequence). The CDR3 contains 12 residues. The CDR3 sequence: CASRPFTDTQYF. The CDR3 bases are TGTGCCAGCAGGCCTTTCACAGATACGCAGTATTTT.

This clone was seen a handful of times. V and J are TRBV19 and TRBJ1-6; the D gene is possibly TRBD1 (5 bases). Trimming removed 10 bases from V and 6 bases from J, with 22 bases in between. The CDR3 length is 16 residues. CDR1 and CDR2 from the germline V gene are LNHDA and SQIVND (reference sequence). CDR3 amino acids: CATRRISSGANSPLHF. CDR3 coding DNA: TGTGCCACCCGGAGGATCTCCTCTGGGGCTAATTCACCCCTCCACTTT.

The J gene is TRBJ1-1, the V gene TRBV5-1; D is possibly TRBD1 (5 bases). V was cut by 4 bases and J by 0 bases, with 13 bases left in between. The CDR3 sequence is 15 residues long. Germline CDR1 reads SGHRS; CDR2 reads YFSETQ. Here the CDR3 DNA reads TGCGCCAGCAGCCCTCGGGGCGATTTGAACACTGAAGCTTTCTTT. Its protein product is CASSPRGDLNTEAFF.

The CDR3 DNA follows: TGTGCCAGCAGTGAAGCGAACGGTGAAGCTTTCTTT. Translation gives CASSEANGEAFF. The rearrangement uses TRBV6-1 and TRBJ1-1, with D uncertain. Germline loops: CDR1 MNHNS, CDR2 SASEGT. The CDR3 is 12 residues long. Trimming pared 0 bases from V and 7 bases from J, leaving 6 bases between.

The V call is TRBV12-3 or TRBV12-4, the J call TRBJ1-3; D unresolved. CDR3 size: 13 residues. Trimming left V 6 bases short and J 0 bases short, with 6 bases between. Written as DNA, the CDR3 is TGTGCCAGCAGCCTCGCCTCTGGAAACACCATATATTTT. It codes for CASSLASGNTIYF.

The chain couples TRBV3-1 (or the pseudogene TRBV3-2) to TRBJ1-4, with 8 positions matching TRBD1. The CDR3 has 15 amino acids. J lost 8 bases, V lost 2 bases, and 7 bases had no gene match. The germline CDR1 and CDR2 sequences are LGHDT and YNNKEL (reference sequence). The CDR3 protein is CASSQKDRVEEKLFF. The DNA for the CDR3 is TGTGCCAGCAGCCAAAAGGACAGGGTTGAGGAAAAACTGTTTTTT.

The chain has TRBV12-5 and TRBJ1-1; no definite D call. Trimming removed 6 bases at V and 3 bases at J, with 20 bases between. Germline lookup yields CDR1 LGHNT and CDR2 FRNRAP. The CDR3 is 16 residues long. CDR3 sequence reads: CASGSERIGLDTEAFF. The CDR3 DNA reads TGTGCTAGTGGCTCAGAAAGGATCGGCTTGGACACTGAAGCTTTCTTT.

The gene calls are TRBV2 and TRBJ2-1; 7 nucleotides match TRBD1. Germline V lookup: CDR1 SNHLY, CDR2 FYNNEI. The CDR3 runs to 15 residues. Trimming took 2 bases from V and 7 from J; bases not matched to a gene: 8. In nucleotides, the CDR3 is TGTGCCAGCAGTGAATATATCGCAGGGGGAAATGAGCAGTTCTTC. The encoded protein is CASSEYIAGGNEQFF. Full variable domain (rest looked up from reference TRBV2 and TRBJ2-1): EPEVTQTPSHQVTQMGQEVILRCVPISNHLYFYWYRQILGQKVEFLVSFYNNEISEKSEIFDDQFSVERPDGSNFTLKIRSTKLEDSAMYFCASSEYIAGGNEQFFGPGTRLTVL.

The chain combines TRBV6-4 with TRBJ2-1; D may be TRBD2 (6 bases). Trimming stripped 1 base from V and 5 bases from J, with 12 bases between. The CDR3 length is 15 residues. Germline CDR1 is MRHNA and CDR2 is SNTAGT. CDR3 region: CASSDLTAGNNEQFF. DNA for the CDR3: TGTGCCAGCAGTGACTTGACGGCGGGAAACAATGAGCAGTTCTTC.

V is TRBV6-5 and J is TRBJ2-5; maybe TRBD1 (5 bases). CDR1 MNHEY and CDR2 SVGAGI come from the germline V gene. V lost 4 bases and J lost 2, with 8 bases in between. This CDR3 is built from 13 residues. CDR3 in DNA: TGTGCCAGCAGTTCCAGGGCTCAAGAGACCCAGTACTTC. Protein: CASSSRAQETQYF.

CDR3 region: CASSYKSGYQETQYF. CDR3 coding DNA: TGTGCCAGCAGCTACAAATCGGGGTACCAAGAGACCCAGTACTTC. The rearrangement joins TRBV5-6 to TRBJ2-5; TRBD2 is a possible D gene (5 bases). The CDR3 runs to 15 residues. The germline V gene encodes CDR1 SGHDT and CDR2 YYEEEE. V shed 3 bases and J shed 0 bases, with 12 bases lying between them. The full variable domain, its missing parts supplied by reference TRBV5-6 and TRBJ2-5, is DAGVTQSPTHLIKTRGQQVTLRCSPKSGHDTVSWYQQALGQGPQFIFQYYEEEERQRGNFPDRFSGHQFPNYSSELNVNALLLGDSALYLCASSYKSGYQETQYFGPGTRLLVL.

The chain is built from TRBV7-3 and TRBJ2-7, with no clear D. The CDR3 length is 14 residues. V lost 0 bases to trimming and J lost 5 bases, with 11 bases between them. Germline CDR1 SGHTA, CDR2 FQGTGA. CDR3 residues: CASSLTGLNDEQYF. CDR3 nucleotide sequence: TGTGCCAGCAGCTTAACGGGGTTAAATGACGAGCAGTACTTC. The complete variable domain, with remaining parts taken from reference TRBV7-3 and TRBJ2-7, reads GAGVSQTPSNKVTEKGKYVELRCDPISGHTALYWYRQSLGQGPEFLIYFQGTGAADDSGLPNDRFFAVRPEGSVSTLKIQRTERGDSAVYLCASSLTGLNDEQYFGPGTRLTVT.

J is TRBJ1-6 and V is TRBV12-3 or TRBV12-4; D gene unclear. The CDR3 is 12 amino acids. Trimming left V 6 bases short and J 15 bases short, with 15 bases between. The CDR3 nucleotides are TGTGCCAGCAGCCGGACTGCTTTGGGCCTCCACTTT. Residues: CASSRTALGLHF.